The 25 T cell receptor beta chains reported below all come from one sample, sequenced in a study of blood T cell repertoires in COVID-19. Assay used: immunoSEQ multiplex PCR; TCRdb lists only in-frame clones, some missing. In the table there are about 130,000 clones, around 85% of which are singletons. The sequenced material came from peripheral blood. The receptors come from a woman aged 45-65 years who had recovered from COVID-19.

The chain links TRBV3-1 (or the pseudogene TRBV3-2) to TRBJ1-4; D is unclear. Per the germline V gene, CDR1 is LGHDT and CDR2 is YNNKEL (reference sequence). The CDR3 runs to 15 residues. The ends were cut back, 0 bases at V and 8 bases at J, with 13 bases in the middle. CDR3 nucleotide sequence: TGTGCCAGCAGCCAAGATTGGCAGGTGAACGAAAAACTGTTTTTT. As protein: CASSQDWQVNEKLFF.

The chain has TRBV5-1 and TRBJ2-2, with D perhaps matching TRBD2 (5 bases). Deletions cut 4 bases from V and 5 bases from J, with 15 bases between. Germline-derived CDR1 and CDR2 are SGHRS and YFSETQ. The CDR3 consists of 15 residues. This CDR3 reads CASSLHRTDTGELFF. For the CDR3, the DNA is TGCGCCAGCAGCCTGCATCGGACTGATACCGGGGAGCTGTTTTTT.

The V gene is TRBV5-8, the J gene TRBJ1-3, with 11 bases identical to TRBD1. The V and J ends lost 5 bases and 1 base, in that order; junction bases with no gene match: 17. Germline CDR1 reads SGHTS; CDR2 reads YDEGEE. This CDR3 is built from 20 residues. CDR3 in amino acids: CASRTVPGQGGRGSGNTIYF. The CDR3 DNA sequence: TGTGCCAGCAGGACCGTCCCGGGACAGGGGGGACGAGGGTCTGGAAACACCATATATTTT.

This chain connects TRBV5-1 to TRBJ2-3; 11 bases line up with TRBD2. This CDR3 is 15 amino acids long. Unmatched junction bases numbered 6, after V lost 4 bases and J lost 5 bases. Germline lookup yields CDR1 SGHRS and CDR2 YFSETQ. Here the CDR3 DNA reads TGCGCCAGCAGCAAACTAGCGGGAGTTGAAGATACGCAGTATTTT. Translation gives CASSKLAGVEDTQYF.

This clone was counted a few times. This chain uses TRBV11-3 with TRBJ2-1, with 12 bases fitting TRBD2. The CDR3 is 15 amino acids. In germline, CDR1 is SGHNT, CDR2 YENEEA. Germline trimming cut 8 bases from V and 5 bases from J; bases unmatched to any gene: 7. The CDR3 nucleotides read TGTGCCAGCGAAAAGCGGACTAGCGGGAACAATGAGCAGTTCTTC. Its protein product is CASEKRTSGNNEQFF.

The CDR3 region is CASSQNRDIKSQEQYF. CDR3 nucleotide sequence: TGTGCCAGCAGCCAAAATAGGGACATAAAGTCTCAGGAGCAGTACTTC. The chain links TRBV11-1 to TRBJ2-7; perhaps TRBD1 as D (6 bases). Germline CDR1 SGHAT, CDR2 FQDESV (reference sequence). This CDR3 is 16 amino acids long. V was pared by 5 bases and J by 7 bases, with 24 bases between. Together with reference TRBV11-1 and TRBJ2-7, the CDR3 gives the full variable domain: EAEVAQSPRYKITEKSQAVAFWCDPISGHATLYWYRQILGQGPELLVQFQDESVVDDSQLPKDRFSAERLKGVDSTLKIQPAELGDSAMYLCASSQNRDIKSQEQYFGPGTRLTVT.

The CDR3 here is CASSPMGLAGNNEQFF. The CDR3 coding sequence is TGTGCCAGCAGCCCGATGGGACTAGCGGGTAACAATGAGCAGTTCTTC. The rearrangement uses TRBV7-6 and TRBJ2-1, with TRBD2 identical over 12 bases. J gave up 5 bases and V 5 bases, and 7 bases lay outside the gene matches. Germline assignment: CDR1 SGHVS and CDR2 FNYEAQ. CDR3 length equals 16 residues.

The V call is TRBV2, the J call TRBJ2-5; a possible D gene is TRBD2 (5 bases). Trimming cost V 6 bases and J 1 base, with 9 bases left between them. This CDR3 spans 13 amino acids. The germline V gene encodes CDR1 SNHLY and CDR2 FYNNEI. CDR3 sequence: CASREDFQETQYF. The CDR3 region has the DNA TGTGCCAGCAGGGAGGACTTCCAAGAGACCCAGTACTTC. Based on the CDR3 plus reference TRBV2 and TRBJ2-5, the full variable domain is EPEVTQTPSHQVTQMGQEVILRCVPISNHLYFYWYRQILGQKVEFLVSFYNNEISEKSEIFDDQFSVERPDGSNFTLKIRSTKLEDSAMYFCASREDFQETQYFGPGTRLLVL.

The V and J genes are TRBV5-1 and TRBJ2-5; no definite D call. Trimming stripped 0 bases from V and 1 base from J, with 7 bases between. This CDR3 region has 14 residues. Per germline, CDR1 SGHRS and CDR2 YFSETQ. The CDR3, as DNA: TGCGCCAGCAGCTTGGTAATCCCCCAAGAGACCCAGTACTTC. It specifies CASSLVIPQETQYF.

This chain uses TRBV7-2 with TRBJ1-1; no firm D call. Germline CDR1 reads SGHTA; CDR2 reads FQGNSA. The CDR3 spans 15 residues. The V end was cut by 0 bases, the J end by 4 bases, with 12 bases between. In DNA, the CDR3 is TGTGCCAGCAGCTTAGCCATCGGGGTGGGCACTGAAGCTTTCTTT. Translation: CASSLAIGVGTEAFF. Combining the CDR3 with reference TRBV7-2 and TRBJ1-1 gives the whole variable domain GAGVSQSPSNKVTEKGKDVELRCDPISGHTALYWYRQSLGQGLEFLIYFQGNSAPDKSGLPSDRFSAERTGGSVSTLTIQRTQQEDSAVYLCASSLAIGVGTEAFFGQGTRLTVV.

The chain uses TRBV5-8 and TRBJ2-3, with D perhaps TRBD1 (6 bases). The germline V and J ends were trimmed by 0 bases and 0 bases, with 17 bases remaining between them. Per germline, CDR1 SGHTS and CDR2 YDEGEE. This CDR3 has 18 amino acids. The CDR3 DNA reads TGTGCCAGCAGCTTGGCAAGACAGGCAGCTCCTAGCACAGATACGCAGTATTTT. Translating it yields CASSLARQAAPSTDTQYF.

J is TRBJ1-1 and V is TRBV11-2; 7 bases agree with TRBD1. The CDR3 loop spans 13 amino acids. J gave up 8 bases and V 2 bases, and 5 bases lay outside the gene matches. Germline V gives CDR1 SGHAT, CDR2 FQNNGV. The CDR3 bases are TGTGCCAGCAGCTTAAGTTCGACAGGGGAAGCTTTCTTT. Its translation: CASSLSSTGEAFF.

This clone was seen a few times. The J gene is TRBJ2-7, the V gene TRBV28, with TRBD2 matching over 7 bases. J was trimmed by 0 bases and V by 5 bases; bases with no gene match: 10. The CDR3 is made up of 16 amino acids. Germline V gene sequence: CDR1 MDHEN, CDR2 SYDVKM. In DNA form, the CDR3 reads TGTGCCAGCAGTCCTCATCGGGGGGTGAGCTCCTACGAGCAGTACTTC. This translates into CASSPHRGVSSYEQYF. Using reference TRBV28 and TRBJ2-7 for the parts outside the CDR3, the full variable domain is DVKVTQSSRYLVKRTGEKVFLECVQDMDHENMFWYRQDPGLGLRLIYFSYDVKMKEKGDIPEGYSVSREKKERFSLILESASTNQTSMYLCASSPHRGVSSYEQYFGPGTRLTVT.

This clone was seen once. The gene calls are TRBV11-3 and TRBJ2-1; 9 nucleotides align to TRBD2. This CDR3 has 18 amino acids. The J segment lost 8 bases and the V segment lost 5 bases, leaving 19 bases of the junction unmatched. CDR1 is SGHNT, CDR2 YENEEA, per germline. The CDR3 loop is CASSPGGVAGVFDDEQFF. CDR3 in DNA: TGTGCCAGCAGCCCGGGTGGGGTAGCGGGAGTTTTTGACGATGAGCAGTTCTTC.

This clone appeared a single time. V is TRBV18 and J is TRBJ1-6; tentatively, D is TRBD1 (5 bases). Germline-derived CDR1 and CDR2 are KGHSH and LQKENI. The CDR3 contains 13 residues. V was clipped by 2 bases and J by 7 bases, with 6 bases between them. CDR3 nucleotides: TGTGCCAGCTCACCAGCAGGGAATTCACCCCTCCACTTT. Translating it yields CASSPAGNSPLHF.

The chain combines TRBV11-3 with TRBJ2-2, with 10 bases matching TRBD1. The germline gives CDR1 SGHNT, CDR2 YENEEA. This CDR3 is built from 17 residues. The J segment lost 5 bases and the V segment lost 1 base, leaving 7 bases of the junction unmatched. The CDR3 DNA follows: TGTGCCAGCAGCTTAGCCGGGACAGGGGCGATAACCGGGGAGCTGTTTTTT. Translated: CASSLAGTGAITGELFF.

J is TRBJ2-1 and V is TRBV6-5, with D hard to call. Germline CDR1 reads MNHEY; CDR2 reads SVGAGI. The length of the CDR3 is 14 residues. Trimming took 2 bases from V and 0 from J, leaving 5 bases between them. CDR3 sequence: CASSYDSSYNEQFF. In DNA, the CDR3 is TGTGCCAGCAGTTACGATAGCTCCTACAATGAGCAGTTCTTC.

The genes are TRBV28 and TRBJ1-2; TRBD1 is a possible D gene (6 bases). Germline V gene data show CDR1 as MDHEN and CDR2 as SYDVKM. V lost 1 base and J lost 4, with 19 bases in between. CDR3 length: 17 residues. Written as DNA, the CDR3 is TGTGCCAGCAGTTTATCGCCTACAGGGATTCCAGTCTATGGCTACACCTTC. Translating it yields CASSLSPTGIPVYGYTF.

The chain couples TRBV4-1 to TRBJ1-4; TRBD1 matches at 11 bases. The CDR3 is 16 residues long. The germline V gene encodes CDR1 MGHRA and CDR2 YSYEKL. J gave up 4 bases and V 4 bases, and 5 bases lay outside the gene matches. The CDR3 DNA sequence: TGCGCCAGCAGCCGGGGACAGGGGGTTATTAATGAAAAACTGTTTTTT. Amino acid sequence: CASSRGQGVINEKLFF.

The chain combines TRBV10-3 with TRBJ2-5; the match to TRBD1 covers 8 bases. Germline trimming cut 6 bases from V and 5 bases from J; bases unmatched to any gene: 8. The germline V gene encodes CDR1 ENHRY and CDR2 SYGVKD. The CDR3 totals 14 residues. CDR3 DNA: TGTGCCATCAGCGCAGGAACAGGGGGGGAGACCCAGTACTTC. It specifies CAISAGTGGETQYF.

The chain combines TRBV11-2 with TRBJ1-3; the D gene is possibly TRBD1 (6 bases). The CDR3 runs 15 residues. CDR1 and CDR2 from the germline V gene are SGHAT and FQNNGV. V lost 3 bases and J 1 base, leaving 10 bases between the germline ends. CDR3 protein: CASSLHQGSGNTIYF. For the CDR3, the DNA is TGTGCCAGCAGCTTGCATCAGGGGTCTGGAAACACCATATATTTT. Filled out from reference TRBV11-2 and TRBJ1-3, the complete variable domain reads EAGVAQSPRYKIIEKRQSVAFWCNPISGHATLYWYQQILGQGPKLLIQFQNNGVVDDSQLPKDRFSAERLKGVDSTLKIQPAKLEDSAVYLCASSLHQGSGNTIYFGEGSWLTVV.

The J gene is TRBJ1-1, the V gene TRBV29-1, with D unclear. V lost 6 bases to trimming and J lost 2 bases, with 16 bases between them. The V gene's germline CDR1 is SQVTM and CDR2 ANQGSEA. The CDR3 consists of 14 residues. The CDR3 loop reads CSVTLNTKNTEAFF. CDR3 in DNA: TGCAGCGTCACACTAAACACAAAAAACACTGAAGCTTTCTTT.

The gene calls are TRBV9 and TRBJ2-1; D perhaps matches TRBD2 (7 bases). The V end was cut by 5 bases, the J end by 9 bases, with 21 bases between. Germline V gives CDR1 SGDLS, CDR2 YYNGEE. This CDR3 region has 15 residues. This CDR3 is CASSEKGGPMFEQFF. CDR3 sequence (DNA): TGTGCCAGCAGTGAAAAGGGGGGGCCGATGTTTGAGCAGTTCTTC.

The rearrangement links TRBV30 to TRBJ1-2; the match to TRBD1 covers 7 bases. The CDR3 has 14 amino acids. CDR1 and CDR2 (germline): GTSNPN, SVGIG (reference sequence). J lost 3 bases, V lost 1 base, and 5 bases had no gene match. The chain's CDR3 is CAWSAGGGDYGYTF. The CDR3 nucleotides read TGTGCCTGGAGTGCTGGAGGGGGCGACTATGGCTACACCTTC.

This chain's CDR3 is CASSPTGIYGYTF. The DNA for the CDR3 is TGCGCCAGCAGCCCGACAGGGATCTATGGCTACACCTTC. The rearrangement uses TRBV4-1 and TRBJ1-2; TRBD1 agrees at 7 bases. The CDR3 totals 13 residues. The V gene's germline CDR1 is MGHRA and CDR2 YSYEKL. Trimming removed 4 bases from V and 4 bases from J; junction bases left unmatched: 3.